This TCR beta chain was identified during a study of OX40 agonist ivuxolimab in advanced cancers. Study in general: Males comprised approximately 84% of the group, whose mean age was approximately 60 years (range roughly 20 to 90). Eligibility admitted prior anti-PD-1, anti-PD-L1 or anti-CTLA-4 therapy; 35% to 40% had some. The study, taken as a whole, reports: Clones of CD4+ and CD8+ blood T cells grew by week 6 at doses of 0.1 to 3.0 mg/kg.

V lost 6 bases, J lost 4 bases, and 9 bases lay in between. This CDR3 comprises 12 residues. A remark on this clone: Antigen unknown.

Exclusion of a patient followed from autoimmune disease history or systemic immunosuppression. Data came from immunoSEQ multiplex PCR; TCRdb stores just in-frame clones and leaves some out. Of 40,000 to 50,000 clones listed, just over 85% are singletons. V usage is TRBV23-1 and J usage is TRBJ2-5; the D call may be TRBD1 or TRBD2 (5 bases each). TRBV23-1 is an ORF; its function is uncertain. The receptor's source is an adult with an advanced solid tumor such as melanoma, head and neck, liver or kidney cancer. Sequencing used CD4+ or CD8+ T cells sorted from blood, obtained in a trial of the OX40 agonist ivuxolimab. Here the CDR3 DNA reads TGCGCCAGCAGCCCGAGGGGAGAGACCCAGTACTTC. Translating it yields CASSPRGETQYF.